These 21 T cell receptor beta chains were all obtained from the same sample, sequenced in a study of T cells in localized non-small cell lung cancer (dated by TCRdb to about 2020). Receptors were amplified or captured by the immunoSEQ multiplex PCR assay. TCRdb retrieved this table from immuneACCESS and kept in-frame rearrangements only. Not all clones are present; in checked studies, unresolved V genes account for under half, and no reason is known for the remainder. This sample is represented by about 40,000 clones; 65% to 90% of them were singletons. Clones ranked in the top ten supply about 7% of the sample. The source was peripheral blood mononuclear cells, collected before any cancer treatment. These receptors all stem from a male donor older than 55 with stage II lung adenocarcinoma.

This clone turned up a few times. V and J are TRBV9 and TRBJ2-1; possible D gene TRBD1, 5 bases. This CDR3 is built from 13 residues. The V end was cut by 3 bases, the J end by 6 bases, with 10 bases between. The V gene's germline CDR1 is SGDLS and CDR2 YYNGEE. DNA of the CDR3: TGTGCCAGCAGCGCCACAGGCCCCAATGAGCAGTTCTTC. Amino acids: CASSATGPNEQFF.

CDR3 sequence: CASSVTGTTGEQYF. The CDR3 region has the DNA TGCGCCAGCAGCGTAACCGGGACTACGGGCGAGCAGTACTTC. The chain couples TRBV5-1 to TRBJ2-7; 7 bases are a match to TRBD2. The V and J ends lost 4 bases and 6 bases, in that order; junction bases with no gene match: 10. The CDR3 totals 14 residues. CDR1 and CDR2 from the germline V gene are SGHRS and YFSETQ.

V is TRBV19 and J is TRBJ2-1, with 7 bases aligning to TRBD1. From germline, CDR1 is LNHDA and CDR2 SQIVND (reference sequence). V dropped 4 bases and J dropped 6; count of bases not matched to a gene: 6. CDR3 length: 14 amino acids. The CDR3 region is CASSNDRASNEQFF. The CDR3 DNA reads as TGTGCCAGTAGTAACGACAGGGCGTCCAATGAGCAGTTCTTC.

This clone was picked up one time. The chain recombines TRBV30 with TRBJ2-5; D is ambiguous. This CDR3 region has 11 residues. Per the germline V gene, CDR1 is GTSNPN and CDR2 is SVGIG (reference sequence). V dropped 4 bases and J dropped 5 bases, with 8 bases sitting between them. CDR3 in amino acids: CAWMGSETQYF. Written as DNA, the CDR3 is TGTGCCTGGATGGGAAGCGAGACCCAGTACTTC.

This CDR3 is CSVEEASYGYTF. The CDR3 DNA is TGCAGCGTTGAAGAGGCAAGCTATGGCTACACCTTC. This chain links TRBV29-1 with TRBJ1-2, with unresolved D. CDR1 is SQVTM and CDR2 is ANQGSEA in the germline V gene. This CDR3 region has 12 residues. Trimming removed 0 bases at V and 4 bases at J, with 6 bases between. Full variable domain (remainder filled in from reference TRBV29-1 and TRBJ1-2): SAVISQKPSRDICQRGTSLTIQCQVDSQVTMMFWYRQQPGQSLTLIATANQGSEATYESGFVIDKFPISRPNLTFSTLTVSNMSPEDSSIYLCSVEEASYGYTFGSGTRLTVV.

The CDR3 bases are TGTGCCAGCAGCGTAGGAGCGACAAACTACGAGCAGTACTTC. It yields the protein CASSVGATNYEQYF. The rearrangement joins TRBV9 to TRBJ2-7; D gene unclear. From germline, CDR1 is SGDLS and CDR2 YYNGEE. The CDR3 is made up of 14 amino acids. Trimming took off 0 bases at V and 3 bases at J, with 10 bases between the two ends.

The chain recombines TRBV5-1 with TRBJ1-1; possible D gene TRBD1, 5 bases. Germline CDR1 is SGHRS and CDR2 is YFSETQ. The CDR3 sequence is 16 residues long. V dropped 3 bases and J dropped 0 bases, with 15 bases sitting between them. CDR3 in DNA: TGCGCCAGCAGCTCCGACAGAGACTCTATGAACACTGAAGCTTTCTTT. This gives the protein CASSSDRDSMNTEAFF.

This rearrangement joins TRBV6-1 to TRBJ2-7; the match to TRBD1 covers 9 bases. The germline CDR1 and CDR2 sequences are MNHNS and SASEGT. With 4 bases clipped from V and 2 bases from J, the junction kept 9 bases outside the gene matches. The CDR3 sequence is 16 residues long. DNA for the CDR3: TGTGCCAGCAGTGCTGTCGGACAGGGGAGAGCCTACGAGCAGTACTTC. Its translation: CASSAVGQGRAYEQYF.

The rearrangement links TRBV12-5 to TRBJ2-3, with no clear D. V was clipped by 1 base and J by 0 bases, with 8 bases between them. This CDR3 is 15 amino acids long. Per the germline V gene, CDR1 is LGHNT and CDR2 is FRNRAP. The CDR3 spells CASGLGGSSTDTQYF. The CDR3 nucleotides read TGTGCTAGTGGTTTGGGCGGTTCTAGCACAGATACGCAGTATTTT.

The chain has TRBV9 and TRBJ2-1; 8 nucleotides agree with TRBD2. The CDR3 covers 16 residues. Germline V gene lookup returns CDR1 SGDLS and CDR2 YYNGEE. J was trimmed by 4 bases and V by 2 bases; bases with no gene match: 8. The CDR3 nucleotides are TGTGCCAGCAGCGTGGAGCTAGCGGGCCTTTACAATGAGCAGTTCTTC. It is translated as CASSVELAGLYNEQFF.

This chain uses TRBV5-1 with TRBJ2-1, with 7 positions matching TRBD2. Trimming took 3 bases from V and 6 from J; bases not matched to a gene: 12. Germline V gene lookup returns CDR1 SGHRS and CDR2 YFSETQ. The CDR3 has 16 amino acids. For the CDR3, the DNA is TGCGCCAGCAGCTCGACTCGGGGCGGGAGAACCAATGAGCAGTTCTTC. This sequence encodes CASSSTRGGRTNEQFF.

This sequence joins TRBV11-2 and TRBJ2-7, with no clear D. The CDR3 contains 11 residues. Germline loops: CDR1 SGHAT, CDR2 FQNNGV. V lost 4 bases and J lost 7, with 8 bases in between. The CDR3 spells CASSSIGEQYF. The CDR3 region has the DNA TGTGCCAGCAGCTCCATAGGGGAGCAGTACTTC.

CDR3 region: CASSPEQVKGTEAFF. CDR3 sequence (DNA): TGCGCCAGCAGCCCCGAACAGGTCAAAGGCACTGAAGCTTTCTTT. This rearrangement joins TRBV5-1 to TRBJ1-1; maybe TRBD1 (5 bases). V was clipped by 4 bases and J by 4 bases, with 17 bases between them. The CDR3 is made up of 15 amino acids. CDR1 SGHRS and CDR2 YFSETQ come from the germline V gene.

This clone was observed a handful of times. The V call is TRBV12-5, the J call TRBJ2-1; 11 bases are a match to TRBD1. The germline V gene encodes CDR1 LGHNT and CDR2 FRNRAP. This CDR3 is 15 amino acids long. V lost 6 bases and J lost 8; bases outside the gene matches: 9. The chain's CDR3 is CASGQGQGVLDEQFF. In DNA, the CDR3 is TGTGCTAGTGGCCAGGGACAGGGGGTTTTGGATGAGCAGTTCTTC.

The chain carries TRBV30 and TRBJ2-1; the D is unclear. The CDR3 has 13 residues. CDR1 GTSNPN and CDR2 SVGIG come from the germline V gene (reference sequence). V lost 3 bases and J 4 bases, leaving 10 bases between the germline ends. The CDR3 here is CAWSPDGYNEQFF. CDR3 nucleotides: TGTGCCTGGAGCCCCGACGGTTACAATGAGCAGTTCTTC.

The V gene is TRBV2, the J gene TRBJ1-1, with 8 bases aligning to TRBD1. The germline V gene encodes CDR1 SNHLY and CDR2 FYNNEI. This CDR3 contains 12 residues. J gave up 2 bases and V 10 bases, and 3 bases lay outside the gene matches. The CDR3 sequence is CAIDRGNTEAFF. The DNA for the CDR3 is TGTGCCATCGACAGGGGTAACACTGAAGCTTTCTTT.

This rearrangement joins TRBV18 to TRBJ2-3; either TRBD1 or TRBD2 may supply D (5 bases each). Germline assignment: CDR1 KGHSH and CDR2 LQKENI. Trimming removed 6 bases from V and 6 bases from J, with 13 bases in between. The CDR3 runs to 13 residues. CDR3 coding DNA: TGTGCCAGCTCTCCCGGGGCCCAGGATACGCAGTATTTT. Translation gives CASSPGAQDTQYF.

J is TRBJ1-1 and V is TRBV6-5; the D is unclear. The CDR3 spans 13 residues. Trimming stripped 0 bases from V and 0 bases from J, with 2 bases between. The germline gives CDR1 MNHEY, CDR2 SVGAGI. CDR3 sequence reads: CASSYSVNTEAFF. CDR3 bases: TGTGCCAGCAGTTACTCGGTGAACACTGAAGCTTTCTTT.

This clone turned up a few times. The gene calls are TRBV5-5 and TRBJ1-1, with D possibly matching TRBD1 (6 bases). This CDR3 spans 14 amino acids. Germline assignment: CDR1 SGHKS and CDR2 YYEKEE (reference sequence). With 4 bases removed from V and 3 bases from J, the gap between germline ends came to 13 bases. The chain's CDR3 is CASSPIQGYTEAFF. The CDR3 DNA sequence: TGTGCCAGCAGCCCCATACAGGGATACACTGAAGCTTTCTTT.

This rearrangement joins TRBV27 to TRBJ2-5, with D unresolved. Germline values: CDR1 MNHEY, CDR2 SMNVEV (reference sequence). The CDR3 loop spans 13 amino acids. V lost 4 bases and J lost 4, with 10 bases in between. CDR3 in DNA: TGTGCCAGCAGTTCCCGGCCGGGAGAGACCCAGTACTTC. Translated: CASSSRPGETQYF.

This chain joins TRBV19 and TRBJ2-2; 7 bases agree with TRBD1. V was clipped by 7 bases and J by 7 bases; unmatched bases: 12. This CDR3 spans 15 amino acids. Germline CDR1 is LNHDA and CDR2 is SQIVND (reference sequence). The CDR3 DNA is TGTGCCAGTACCACCATAGACAGGGCGAGCGGGGAGCTGTTTTTT. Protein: CASTTIDRASGELFF.